The 19 T cell receptor beta chains below all came from one sample that was sequenced in a study of CD8 T cells in Susac syndrome. Random hexamers were used to reverse transcribe the RNA input (about 0.45 to 1 ug). TCRdb analysed the immunoSEQ multiplex PCR reads with MiXCR anew, one entry per CDR3 protein. The table records some 110,000 distinct CDR3 sequences, approximately 96% of them present only once. Material: CD4+ T cells from PBMCs. Receptors originate from a human donor with Susac syndrome.

The chain employs TRBV30 and TRBJ2-3; no firm D call. Germline V gives CDR1 GTSNPN, CDR2 SVGIG (reference sequence). V shed 3 bases and J shed 7 bases, with 8 bases lying between them. The CDR3 covers 11 residues. The CDR3 DNA sequence: TGTGCCTGGAGCGGGCAATATACGCAGTATTTT. This encodes CAWSGQYTQYF.

The chain links TRBV2 to TRBJ2-5; 13 bases are shared with TRBD2. Germline V gene data show CDR1 as SNHLY and CDR2 as FYNNEI. The CDR3 covers 14 residues. With 7 bases clipped from V and 9 bases from J, the junction kept 8 bases outside the gene matches. The CDR3 region has the DNA TGTGCCAGCATTAGACTAGCGGGAGGCGGGGCCCAGTACTTC. Amino acids: CASIRLAGGGAQYF.

The V gene is TRBV7-9, the J gene TRBJ2-1; D gene uncertain. Trimming cost V 1 base and J 13 bases, with 17 bases left between them. This CDR3 is 14 amino acids long. Looked up from germline, CDR1 is SEHNR and CDR2 is FQNEAQ (reference sequence). As DNA, the CDR3 is TGTGCCAGCAGCTTAGTCGTGAGCCTCTCACACCAGTTCTTC. Translation: CASSLVVSLSHQFF.

The CDR3 region is CASSPQGEPQHF. CDR3 coding DNA: TGTGCCAGCAGCCCCCAAGGAGAGCCCCAGCATTTT. V is TRBV7-9 and J is TRBJ1-5; D remains unclear. The length of the CDR3 is 12 residues. Trimming shortened V by 5 bases and J by 8 bases, and 10 bases separated the two germline ends. The germline CDR1 and CDR2 sequences are SEHNR and FQNEAQ (reference sequence).

The chain joins TRBV20-1 to TRBJ2-1; tentative D call: TRBD2 (7 bases). The CDR3 sequence is 15 residues long. Trimming shortened V by 0 bases and J by 0 bases, and 9 bases separated the two germline ends. Germline lookup yields CDR1 DFQATT and CDR2 SNEGSKA (reference sequence). CDR3 residues: CSAREAGHSYNEQFF. The CDR3 nucleotides read TGCAGTGCTAGAGAAGCGGGACACTCCTACAATGAGCAGTTCTTC.

The rearrangement links TRBV6-2 or TRBV6-3 to TRBJ1-4, with D maybe TRBD1 (5 bases). The germline V gene has CDR1 MNHEY and CDR2 SVGEGT. The CDR3 totals 15 residues. Trimming removed 5 bases from V and 12 bases from J, with 22 bases in between. The CDR3 region is CASSVTGTSLGELFF. For the CDR3, the DNA is TGTGCCAGCAGTGTTACCGGGACCTCGCTCGGGGAACTGTTTTTT.

The chain employs TRBV6-1 and TRBJ2-2; 7 bases agree with TRBD1. The CDR3 totals 16 residues. The germline gives CDR1 MNHNS, CDR2 SASEGT. V was clipped by 7 bases and J by 4 bases; unmatched bases: 12. CDR3 DNA: TGTGCCAGCAAAGTAGACAGGGTACGGGGCACCGGGGAGCTGTTTTTT. As protein: CASKVDRVRGTGELFF.

This rearrangement joins TRBV2 to TRBJ1-5; perhaps TRBD1 as D (5 bases). The CDR3 length is 14 residues. Trimming removed 6 bases from V and 0 bases from J, with 9 bases in between. Germline CDR1 and CDR2: SNHLY and FYNNEI. In DNA form, the CDR3 reads TGTGCCAGCAGGTCAGGGCTTAGCAATCAGCCCCAGCATTTT. As protein: CASRSGLSNQPQHF.

The chain's CDR3 is CSASPRLGLEYF. The CDR3 DNA reads as TGCAGTGCCTCCCCGCGGCTGGGACTGGAGTACTTC. The J gene is TRBJ2-7, the V gene TRBV20-1; D may be TRBD2 (6 bases). V was trimmed by 6 bases and J by 11 bases, leaving 20 bases between them. Germline CDR1 is DFQATT and CDR2 is SNEGSKA (reference sequence). This CDR3 region has 12 residues.

The rearrangement uses TRBV4-1 and TRBJ2-2, with D tentatively TRBD1 (5 bases). V was trimmed by 5 bases and J by 0 bases, leaving 10 bases between them. The CDR3 covers 15 residues. The germline gives CDR1 MGHRA, CDR2 YSYEKL. The CDR3 DNA reads as TGCGCCAGCAGCGTAGACAGTTCGAACACCGGGGAGCTGTTTTTT. Protein product: CASSVDSSNTGELFF.

This chain connects TRBV12-3 or TRBV12-4 to TRBJ2-7, with a weak D call TRBD1 (5 bases). This CDR3 comprises 15 residues. V was cut by 3 bases and J by 6 bases, with 18 bases left in between. CDR3 DNA sequence: TGTGCCAGCAGTTTCAGGGCTTTTCCCTTAGTCGAGCAGTACTTC. This sequence encodes CASSFRAFPLVEQYF.

This chain connects TRBV6-2 or TRBV6-3 to TRBJ2-7, with D possibly being TRBD2 (6 bases). Germline assignment: CDR1 MNHEY and CDR2 SVGEGT. CDR3 length: 14 residues. V lost 9 bases and J 0 bases, leaving 15 bases between the germline ends. CDR3 in DNA: TGTGCCAGTAGGTTTGGAGGGGACTCCTACGAGCAGTACTTC. Amino acid sequence: CASRFGGDSYEQYF.

V is TRBV20-1 and J is TRBJ1-5; possibly TRBD1 for D (5 bases). The length of the CDR3 is 14 residues. The V gene lost 3 bases and the J gene lost 11 bases, with 20 bases spanning the gap. Germline assignment: CDR1 DFQATT and CDR2 SNEGSKA (reference sequence). CDR3 DNA sequence: TGCAGTGCTAGCCCCCAGGGCCTCACGGTCTCCCAGCATTTT. Encoded protein: CSASPQGLTVSQHF.

CDR3 sequence: CASSRSGSPDTQYF. The CDR3 bases are TGTGCCAGCAGCCGTAGCGGGTCCCCAGATACGCAGTATTTT. The rearrangement joins TRBV6-2 or TRBV6-3 to TRBJ2-3; 7 nucleotides agree with TRBD2. The CDR3 has 14 residues. V gave up 6 bases and J gave up 4 bases; unmatched junction bases: 7. Germline loops: CDR1 MNHEY, CDR2 SVGEGT.

The chain carries TRBV20-1 and TRBJ1-5; weak D call: TRBD1 (6 bases). Per the germline V gene, CDR1 is DFQATT and CDR2 is SNEGSKA (reference sequence). V dropped 1 base and J dropped 0 bases, with 16 bases sitting between them. The CDR3 loop spans 17 amino acids. The CDR3 DNA reads TGCAGTGCTAGAGCTTCTACAGGGTGGGGTAGCAATCAGCCCCAGCATTTT. It specifies CSARASTGWGSNQPQHF.

V and J are TRBV5-6 and TRBJ2-5; 10 bases line up with TRBD1. The length of the CDR3 is 15 residues. Per the germline V gene, CDR1 is SGHDT and CDR2 is YYEEEE. V lost 4 bases and J lost 0; bases outside the gene matches: 3. Here the CDR3 reads CASSRDRGYQETQYF. CDR3 bases: TGTGCCAGCAGCCGGGACAGGGGCTACCAAGAGACCCAGTACTTC. Looking up the rest from reference TRBV5-6 and TRBJ2-5 gives the full variable domain: DAGVTQSPTHLIKTRGQQVTLRCSPKSGHDTVSWYQQALGQGPQFIFQYYEEEERQRGNFPDRFSGHQFPNYSSELNVNALLLGDSALYLCASSRDRGYQETQYFGPGTRLLVL.

J is TRBJ2-1 and V is TRBV18, with D possibly being TRBD1 (6 bases). Germline CDR1 KGHSH, CDR2 LQKENI. With 4 bases removed from V and 8 bases from J, the gap between germline ends came to 15 bases. The length of the CDR3 is 14 residues. The CDR3, as DNA: TGTGCCAGCTCACAGAACAGGGATCGCGATGAGCAGTTCTTC. Its translation is CASSQNRDRDEQFF.

This chain uses TRBV4-3 with TRBJ2-5, with TRBD1 identical over 8 bases. V lost 1 base, J lost 4 bases, and 8 bases stayed unmatched. The CDR3 sequence is 16 residues long. Germline assignment: CDR1 LGHNA and CDR2 YSLEER. The CDR3 bases are TGCGCCAGCAGCCAAGTTATGACAGGGGTCGTAGAGACCCAGTACTTC. This gives the protein CASSQVMTGVVETQYF.

The CDR3 sequence is CASSLDPTGGGQPQHF. The CDR3 DNA is TGCGCCAGCAGCTTGGATCCGACAGGGGGTGGGCAGCCCCAGCATTTT. The gene calls are TRBV5-1 and TRBJ1-5, with 9 bases identical to TRBD1. CDR1 and CDR2 (germline): SGHRS, YFSETQ. The CDR3 length is 16 residues. The J segment lost 7 bases and the V segment lost 0 bases, leaving 8 bases of the junction unmatched.